These 14 T cell receptor beta chains were sequenced from one sample in a study of control samples from healthy donors and cancer patients. Repertoires were generated with immunoSEQ multiplex PCR, while TCRdb's copy carries only in-frame clones and drops some. The data contain over 150,000 clones, approximately 96% of them singletons. Sequenced: blood. The source is a woman between 25 and 40 years old in good health.

This clone was counted once. The rearrangement uses TRBV10-3 and TRBJ1-1; D remains ambiguous. CDR1 and CDR2 from the germline V gene are ENHRY and SYGVKD. V was shortened by 6 bases and J by 0 bases, with 20 bases between the two germline ends. The CDR3 sequence is 17 residues long. CDR3 in DNA: TGTGCCATCAGCAAGGGCGACCGCACCGCTCTGAACACTGAAGCTTTCTTT. Encoded protein: CAISKGDRTALNTEAFF.

The chain couples TRBV5-7 to TRBJ1-6, with TRBD1 matching over 8 bases. TRBV5-7 is noted as an ORF with a role that remains uncertain. The J segment lost 5 bases and the V segment lost 9 bases, leaving 13 bases of the junction unmatched. The CDR3 extends over 16 amino acids. The CDR3 loop is CATRHGQGPNNSPLHF. CDR3 bases: TGTGCCACCAGACATGGACAGGGCCCTAATAATTCACCCCTCCACTTT.

The V call is TRBV18, the J call TRBJ2-5; D may be TRBD1 or TRBD2 (5 bases each). Germline CDR1 reads KGHSH; CDR2 reads LQKENI. CDR3 length: 14 amino acids. Trimming shortened V by 3 bases and J by 4 bases, and 12 bases separated the two germline ends. DNA of the CDR3: TGTGCCAGCTCACCCTTGCACGGGGCAGAGACCCAGTACTTC. Its protein product is CASSPLHGAETQYF.

This chain links TRBV6-6 with TRBJ1-3, with D hard to call. The germline V gene has CDR1 MNHNY and CDR2 SVGAGI (reference sequence). The germline V and J ends were trimmed by 5 bases and 0 bases, with 20 bases remaining between them. CDR3 size: 18 residues. CDR3 region: CASSPGPFGVSSGNTIYF. CDR3 sequence (DNA): TGTGCCAGCAGTCCCGGCCCATTCGGGGTGAGCTCTGGAAACACCATATATTTT.

To note about this clone: Likely a read error: the CDR3 ends without its conserved phenylalanine or tryptophan. The chain links TRBV11-2 to TRBJ2-7; D remains unclear. V lost 1 base, J lost 4 bases, and 11 bases lay in between. CDR1 and CDR2 from the germline V gene are SGHAT and FQNNGV. The CDR3 contains 14 residues. The CDR3 sequence: CASSLVQTQYEQYL. The CDR3, as DNA: TGTGCCAGCAGCTTAGTGCAGACCCAGTACGAGCAGTACCTC.

The V gene is TRBV18, the J gene TRBJ1-5; weak D call: TRBD1 (5 bases). CDR1 and CDR2 (germline): KGHSH, LQKENI. The ends were cut back, 3 bases at V and 6 bases at J, with 18 bases in the middle. This CDR3 is 16 amino acids long. CDR3 bases: TGTGCCAGCTCACCGGCGGGACGGCCGCAGGTTCAGCCCCAGCATTTT. Protein sequence: CASSPAGRPQVQPQHF.

The chain has TRBV25-1 and TRBJ2-7, with D possibly called TRBD1 or TRBD2 (5 bases each). The CDR3 contains 12 residues. With 7 bases removed from V and 3 bases from J, the gap between germline ends came to 10 bases. The germline V gene has CDR1 MGHDK and CDR2 SYGVNS. This CDR3 is CASTRDHYEQYF. The CDR3 DNA sequence: TGTGCCAGCACTAGGGACCACTACGAGCAGTACTTC.

V gene TRBV20-1 combines with J gene TRBJ2-3; D may be TRBD2 (6 bases). CDR1 and CDR2 (germline): DFQATT, SNEGSKA (reference sequence). The V gene lost 3 bases and the J gene lost 4 bases, with 17 bases spanning the gap. The CDR3 totals 15 residues. The CDR3, as DNA: TGCAGTGCTAGTGACCCCCGGCGGGGCGCAGATACGCAGTATTTT. Protein sequence: CSASDPRRGADTQYF.

About this clone: At one boundary the junction diverges from the germline segment, which might be a read error. The V call is TRBV6-5, the J call TRBJ1-4; a possible D gene is TRBD1 (5 bases). Germline CDR1 and CDR2: MNHEY and SVGAGI. The CDR3 totals 10 residues. The CDR3 here is CVSREEKLFF. In DNA, the CDR3 is TGTGTCAGCAGGGAGGAAAAACTGTTTTTT.

The rearrangement links TRBV12-3 or TRBV12-4 to TRBJ1-1, with D tentatively TRBD1 (5 bases). Deletions cut 5 bases from V and 5 bases from J, with 9 bases between. This CDR3 spans 12 amino acids. The CDR3 nucleotides read TGTGCCAGCAGTCCAGGGAGAACTGAAGCTTTCTTT. Protein sequence: CASSPGRTEAFF.

This chain's CDR3 is CASSPWLTSGQETQYF. In DNA, the CDR3 is TGTGCCAGCTCACCCTGGCTGACTAGCGGACAAGAGACCCAGTACTTC. The genes are TRBV18 and TRBJ2-5; 9 bases map to TRBD2. V was pared by 3 bases and J by 2 bases, with 7 bases of the junction left unmatched. CDR3 size: 16 residues. Germline V gene data show CDR1 as KGHSH and CDR2 as LQKENI.

The DNA for the CDR3 is TGTGCCAGCAGCAGGGTCAATCAGCCCCAGCATTTT. Translating gives CASSRVNQPQHF. The chain couples TRBV2 to TRBJ1-5; D is possibly TRBD1 (5 bases). The CDR3 contains 12 residues. Germline-derived CDR1 and CDR2 are SNHLY and FYNNEI. V lost 6 bases, J lost 3 bases, and 6 bases lay in between.

J is TRBJ2-7 and V is TRBV5-1; 9 positions agree with TRBD2. The trim removed 3 bases at V and 4 bases at J, leaving 5 bases unmatched. CDR1 is SGHRS and CDR2 is YFSETQ in the germline V gene. The CDR3 is 14 amino acids. This chain's CDR3 is CASSSGGGAYEQYF. The CDR3 DNA is TGCGCCAGCAGCTCGGGCGGGGGGGCTTACGAGCAGTACTTC.

The rearrangement uses TRBV7-2 and TRBJ1-6; unclear D gene. In germline, CDR1 is SGHTA, CDR2 FQGNSA. V was pared by 3 bases and J by 0 bases, with 6 bases between. This CDR3 spans 15 amino acids. As DNA, the CDR3 is TGTGCCAGCAGCTTGGGGAGCTCCTATAATTCACCCCTCCACTTT. This encodes CASSLGSSYNSPLHF.